The rows below give T cell receptor beta chains drawn from one sample of a study of technical replicates of blood from a handful of donors. The method was immunoSEQ multiplex PCR; TCRdb's version includes in-frame clones alone and lacks a portion of them. The repertoire consists of some 71,000 clones, with approximately 96% occurring once and the leading ten covering less than 0.2%. The sample consisted of T cells isolated from PBMCs. Source of these receptors: a human donor in good health. The CDR3 runs from the conserved cysteine through the conserved F or W. A D gene is named only where the DNA matches it firmly. Clone size is shown for a subset of rows, as once, few, many or a class of expanded clone.

j_gene | abundance | d_gene | v_gene | CDR3aa | CDR3nt
TRBJ2-1 | NA | TRBD1 | TRBV30 | CAWSAYRGPYNEQFF | TGTGCCTGGAGTGCTTACAGGGGACCCTACAATGAGCAGTTCTTC
TRBJ1-2 | NA | TRBD1 | TRBV27 | CASSLGQVGGYTF | TGTGCCAGCAGCCTAGGACAGGTCGGCGGCTACACCTTC
TRBJ2-1 | NA | TRBD2 | TRBV10-1 | CASSEAGLAGGQSSYNEQFF | TGCGCCAGCAGTGAGGCGGGACTAGCGGGGGGACAGAGCTCCTACAATGAGCAGTTCTTC
TRBJ2-2 | NA | NA | TRBV6-5 | CASSYTGTFTGELFF | TGTGCCAGCAGTTACACCGGGACATTCACCGGGGAGCTGTTTTTT
TRBJ2-7 | NA | TRBD2 | TRBV10-3 | CAISDVVSGGEQYF | TGTGCCATCAGTGATGTCGTAAGCGGGGGGGAGCAGTACTTC
TRBJ1-3 | NA | TRBD1 | TRBV11-2 | CASLRGGSRDTIYF | TGTGCCAGCCTCCGAGGGGGCAGCAGAGACACCATATATTTT
TRBJ2-7 | NA | TRBD2 | TRBV5-6 | CASSRLAEPSYEQYF | TGTGCCAGCAGCCGACTAGCGGAACCCTCCTACGAGCAGTACTTC
TRBJ1-1 | NA | TRBD1 | TRBV11-2 | CASSPTGSTEAFF | TGTGCCAGCAGCCCGACAGGGTCCACTGAAGCTTTCTTT
TRBJ2-1 | NA | TRBD1 | TRBV7-6 | CASSLQPGQGYNEQFF | TGTGCCAGCAGCTTGCAACCGGGACAGGGCTACAATGAGCAGTTCTTC
TRBJ2-3 | NA | TRBD2 | TRBV5-1 | CASSFGGAVGDTQYF | TGCGCCAGCAGCTTCGGGGGGGCGGTTGGAGATACGCAGTATTTT
TRBJ2-6 | NA | TRBD1 | TRBV5-4 | CASSHIRGTGVSGANVLTF | TGTGCCAGCAGCCATATAAGGGGGACAGGAGTGTCTGGGGCCAACGTCCTGACTTTC
TRBJ2-5 | NA | NA | TRBV4-1 | CASSQESQGGSQETQYF | TGCGCCAGCAGCCAAGAGTCTCAGGGAGGTTCCCAAGAGACCCAGTACTTC
TRBJ1-2 | NA | NA | TRBV4-1 | CASSQDLGLTGYTF | TGCGCCAGCAGCCAAGATCTCGGGTTAACTGGCTACACCTTC
TRBJ2-7 | NA | NA | TRBV10-1 | CASSESAGFYEQYF | TGCGCCAGCAGTGAGTCAGCAGGGTTCTACGAGCAGTACTTC
TRBJ1-1 | NA | NA | TRBV7-8 | CASSLGHLNTEAFF | TGTGCCAGCAGCCTAGGACACTTGAACACTGAAGCTTTCTTT
TRBJ2-3 | NA | NA | TRBV7-9 | CASTQIGGPDTQYF | TGTGCCAGCACCCAAATTGGAGGCCCAGATACGCAGTATTTT
TRBJ2-1 | NA | NA | TRBV7-6 | CASSLGALSSYNEQFF | TGTGCCAGCAGCCTGGGAGCTCTCAGCTCCTACAATGAGCAGTTCTTC
TRBJ2-7 | NA | NA | TRBV11-3 | CASSLDLGQGFEQYF | TGTGCCAGCAGCTTAGATCTGGGGCAGGGATTCGAGCAGTACTTC
TRBJ2-7 | NA | NA | TRBV27 | CASSRNEDYEQYF | TGTGCCAGCAGTCGGAACGAGGACTACGAGCAGTACTTC
TRBJ2-7 | NA | TRBD2 | TRBV7-2 | CASSFSSGRGSSYEQYF | TGTGCCAGCAGCTTTTCTAGCGGGAGGGGGAGCTCCTACGAGCAGTACTTC
TRBJ1-2 | NA | TRBD1 | TRBV19 | CASSRQGAESYGYTF | TGTGCCAGTAGTAGACAGGGGGCCGAGAGCTATGGCTACACCTTC
TRBJ1-2 | NA | NA | TRBV6-1 | CASSHRDNYGYTF | TGTGCCAGCAGTCACAGGGATAACTATGGCTACACCTTC
TRBJ1-2 | NA | TRBD1 | TRBV9 | CASSVDLGQGGRYGYTF | TGTGCCAGCAGCGTAGACCTCGGACAGGGCGGACGCTATGGCTACACCTTC
TRBJ2-7 | once | NA | TRBV13 | CASSSLGGPSSGEQYF | TGTGCCAGCAGCTCCCTGGGGGGACCCTCATCTGGCGAGCAGTACTTC
TRBJ1-4 | NA | NA | TRBV30 | CAWAGGGLMKGLFF | TGTGCCTGGGCCGGGGGGGGCCTAATGAAAGGACTGTTTTTT
TRBJ2-7 | NA | NA | TRBV28 | CASNVDSSSYEQYF | TGTGCCAGCAATGTGGACAGTTCATCCTACGAGCAGTACTTC
TRBJ2-5 | NA | TRBD1 | TRBV28 | CASSLYPGGLGETQYF | TGTGCCAGCAGTTTATATCCAGGGGGCTTAGGGGAGACCCAGTACTTC
TRBJ1-3 | NA | TRBD1 | TRBV10-2 | CASRDRSSGNTIYF | TGCGCCAGCAGGGACAGGAGCTCTGGAAACACCATATATTTT
TRBJ1-1 | NA | TRBD1 | TRBV6-5 | CASSYSPGQGATEAFF | TGTGCCAGCAGTTACTCCCCAGGACAGGGGGCCACTGAAGCTTTCTTT
TRBJ2-3 | NA | NA | TRBV2 | CASTPGTDTQYF | TGTGCCAGCACTCCCGGCACAGATACGCAGTATTTT
TRBJ1-5 | NA | NA | TRBV28 | CASSLRQAGIQPQHF | TGTGCCAGCAGTTTACGACAGGCGGGTATTCAGCCCCAGCATTTT
TRBJ1-4 | NA | NA | TRBV7-9 | CASSQPRDNNEKLFF | TGTGCCAGCAGCCAACCTCGGGACAACAATGAAAAACTGTTTTTT
TRBJ2-7 | NA | NA | TRBV6-6 | CASSLRARGNEQYF | TGTGCCAGCAGCCTCAGGGCCCGGGGGAACGAGCAGTACTTC
TRBJ2-5 | NA | NA | TRBV10-3 | CAISESTLSETQYF | TGTGCCATCAGTGAGTCGACTCTTTCAGAGACCCAGTACTTC
TRBJ1-5 | NA | NA | TRBV28 | CASSEQGGGQPQHF | TGTGCCAGCAGTGAACAGGGTGGGGGTCAGCCCCAGCATTTT
TRBJ2-1 | once | TRBD2 | TRBV29-1 | CSGGLGYNEQFF | TGCAGCGGGGGACTAGGATACAATGAGCAGTTCTTC
TRBJ2-7 | NA | TRBD1 | TRBV11-3 | CASRKGPDRGGEQYF | TGTGCCAGCAGAAAGGGTCCCGACAGGGGTGGCGAGCAGTACTTC
TRBJ1-1 | NA | NA | TRBV27 | CASSFGLYTEAFF | TGTGCCAGCAGTTTCGGACTTTACACTGAAGCTTTCTTT
TRBJ2-3 | NA | TRBD2 | TRBV4-1 | CASSQGRGGGPSTDTQYF | TGCGCCAGCAGCCAAGGCCGTGGGGGGGGACCGAGCACAGATACGCAGTATTTT
TRBJ2-7 | NA | TRBD2 | TRBV6-5 | CASRTFSGTSYEQYF | TGTGCCAGCAGGACCTTTAGCGGGACTTCCTACGAGCAGTACTTC
TRBJ1-4 | once | NA | TRBV6-1 | CASGSSGTSGEKLFF | TGTGCCAGCGGCTCCTCCGGGACTAGTGGTGAAAAACTGTTTTTT
TRBJ1-2 | NA | TRBD1 | TRBV2 | CASSFGQGGNYGYTF | TGTGCCAGCTCTTTCGGACAGGGGGGAAACTATGGCTACACCTTC
TRBJ1-2 | NA | NA | TRBV28 | CASSSMTVSPNYGYTF | TGTGCCAGCAGTTCCATGACAGTTTCTCCTAACTATGGCTACACCTTC
TRBJ2-3 | NA | TRBD1 | TRBV5-6 | CASSLSTGGIGDTQYF | TGTGCCAGCAGCCTGTCAACAGGGGGAATTGGGGATACGCAGTATTTT
TRBJ2-7 | NA | TRBD2 | TRBV13 | CASSLASGTSSYEQYF | TGTGCCAGCAGCTTAGCCTCCGGGACTAGCTCCTACGAGCAGTACTTC
TRBJ2-7 | NA | NA | TRBV7-6 | CASSFFPLTVEHEQYF | TGTGCCAGCAGCTTTTTCCCGTTGACGGTGGAGCACGAGCAGTACTTC
TRBJ2-7 | NA | TRBD1 | TRBV28 | CASSFQGAFHEQYF | TGTGCCAGCAGTTTCCAGGGGGCCTTTCACGAGCAGTACTTC
TRBJ2-5 | NA | TRBD2 | TRBV7-9 | CASSLNSGGAETQYF | TGTGCCAGCAGCTTAAATAGCGGGGGGGCGGAGACCCAGTACTTC
TRBJ2-3 | once | TRBD1 | TRBV2 | CASRGGQGTDTQYF | TGTGCCAGCAGGGGAGGACAGGGTACAGATACGCAGTATTTT
TRBJ2-5 | NA | TRBD1 | TRBV7-2 | CASSSGQGGWETQYF | TGTGCCAGCAGCTCTGGACAGGGGGGGTGGGAGACCCAGTACTTC
TRBJ2-2 | once | NA | TRBV29-1 | CSELGRDGELFF | TGCAGCGAGCTAGGACGGGACGGGGAGCTGTTTTTT
TRBJ1-3 | NA | TRBD1 | TRBV18 | CASSRGTGGNTIYF | TGTGCCAGCTCACGAGGGACAGGTGGAAACACCATATATTTT
TRBJ1-1 | NA | NA | TRBV9 | CASSGAKDTEAFF | TGTGCCAGCAGCGGTGCGAAAGACACTGAAGCTTTCTTT
TRBJ1-1 | NA | NA | TRBV30 | CAWSPTPGQDTEAFF | TGTGCCTGGAGTCCGACACCGGGACAAGACACTGAAGCTTTCTTT